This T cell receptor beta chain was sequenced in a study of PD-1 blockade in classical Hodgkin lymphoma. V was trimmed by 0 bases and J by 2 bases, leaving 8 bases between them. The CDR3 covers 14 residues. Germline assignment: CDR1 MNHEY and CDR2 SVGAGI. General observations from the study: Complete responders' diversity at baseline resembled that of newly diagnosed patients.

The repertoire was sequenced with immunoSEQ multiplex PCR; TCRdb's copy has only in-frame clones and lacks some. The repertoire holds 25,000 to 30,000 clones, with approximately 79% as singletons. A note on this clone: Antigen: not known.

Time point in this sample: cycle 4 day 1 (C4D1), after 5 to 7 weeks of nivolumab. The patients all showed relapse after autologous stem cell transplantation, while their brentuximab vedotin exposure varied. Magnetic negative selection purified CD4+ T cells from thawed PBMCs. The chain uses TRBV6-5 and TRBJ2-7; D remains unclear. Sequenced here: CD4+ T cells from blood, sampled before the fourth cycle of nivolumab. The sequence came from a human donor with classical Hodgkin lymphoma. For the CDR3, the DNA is TGTGCCAGCAGTTACTCGACGGGCCCCTACGAGCAGTACTTC. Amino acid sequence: CASSYSTGPYEQYF.